This T cell receptor beta chain was recovered during a study of shared clonotypes between healthy human individuals (TCRdb year 2020). A note on the overall study: The cohort included a few men and two women between 18 and 49 years of age. Different laboratories and diverse techniques were used to prepare libraries and sequence TCR repertoires, to increase sequencing depth and limit assay-specific biases. Between about 0.8 and 8.9 billion PBMCs per donor were obtained by leukapheresis. Blood TCR repertoires of several healthy adults were deeply sequenced to estimate repertoire size and the extent of clonotype sharing between individuals. For each donor, three plates each were used for CD4 naive and CD4 memory, two plates were used for CD8 naive, and one plate was used for CD8 memory. Overall study results and their limits: The small number of donors limited the genetic and exposure-history diversity represented. Across a handful of donors, 4.5% to 6.5% of naive CD4, 3% to 3.5% of naive CD8, 2.3% of memory CD4, and about 0.44% of memory CD8 clonotypes were shared. Pairwise subsampling led to the expectation that sequencing depth would affect the degree of clonotype sharing among donors. Only blood was sampled, and tissue TCR repertoires likely differ from those in blood. Higher generation probabilities were observed for clonotypes shared by all four sorted-subset donors than for non-shared clonotypes. Naive subsets generally had larger estimated clonotype richness than memory subsets did. Even with the large sequencing depth, rarefaction of the sorted-subset datasets indicated that sequencing was incomplete.

The donors were healthy, HIV-negative adults who had no recently reported acute infections or vaccinations. All donors were Caucasian adults living in Nashville, Tennessee, USA. CD4+ T cells were enriched by magnetic negative selection, after which naive cells were positively selected on CD45RA and the negative fraction was taken as the memory subset. Blood was obtained by leukapheresis, after which PBMCs were separated by Ficoll-Histopaque density gradient centrifugation and cryopreserved in liquid nitrogen vapor phase. Analytical flow cytometry was used to check the purity and quantity of every magnetically sorted T cell population. Each sorted fraction had its genomic DNA isolated and then quantified by UV absorbance on a Nanodrop 2000c. TCR CDR3 regions were amplified from genomic DNA by multiplex PCR using the deep immunoSEQ assay. Genomic DNA extracted from each cell subset was distributed evenly over all wells of several immunoSEQ 96-well plates, and each plate served as one replicate. Each replicate PCR for sorted subsets received around 210 ng genomic DNA, equal to about 30,000 T cell genomes. The purified libraries were quantified using a Qubit 3.0 fluorometer, sized with a Bioanalyzer 2100, and then quantified again using the KAPA Library Quantification kit. Each immunoSEQ 96-well plate was sequenced on its own single-read 150-cycle Illumina NextSeq 550 flow cell. Per the original workflow: The immunoSEQ output contained only junctional sequences without quality scores, so filtering could not match that applied to full-length reads. To assign V/J genes and CDR3, sequences were annotated using PyIR, a Python wrapper for IgBLAST v1.9, with IMGT germline references. Reads were removed for weak V/J assignments (E-value above 1e-6), missing CDR3, stop codons, out-of-frame junctions, or ambiguous translated residues. V3J clonotypes were defined as sequences sharing the same inferred V gene, J gene, and CDR3 amino acid sequence. The percentage overlap between two repertoires was calculated by dividing the number of shared unique clonotypes by the size of the smaller repertoire. RTK rarefaction, the Chao1 estimator, and Recon v2.1 estimates of unobserved clonotypes were used to assess repertoire richness. OLGA was used to compute generation probabilities for all TCRbeta clonotypes that the gDNA method yielded from four donors. TCRdb retrieved this table from immuneACCESS and kept in-frame rearrangements only. Not all clones are present; in checked studies, unresolved V genes account for under half, and no reason is known for the remainder. D and trimming come from the DNA, and the V and J calls and clone size come from that table. This sample comprises roughly 2.6 million clones, around nine tenths of them detected only once. The ten largest clones represent under 0.15% of the sample.

The CDR3 goes from the cysteine to the phenylalanine over 16 residues. The DNA shown is the 48-base CDR3, in frame from base 1. From the germline V gene, CDR1 is SNHLY and CDR2 is FYNNEI. Trimming takes 4 bases off V and 0 bases off J; junction bases not matched to a gene: 4. This clone was detected only a few times. It has no known antigen specificity. Per-nucleotide qualities are absent, and no much larger clonotype sits a single base away. The sequenced sample was naive CD4+ T cells sorted from blood. This sample's cell subset or site label indicates: CD45RA+ positively selected. This chain is built from TRBV2 and TRBJ2-2; the junction holds 8 bases that match TRBD1. The TCR originated in a man younger than 35 in good health. Here is the DNA: TGTGCCAGCAGTGGCCGGGACAGGCCGAACACCGGGGAGCTGTTTTTT. This sequence encodes CASSGRDRPNTGELFF.